This T cell receptor beta chain originates from a study of T-cell memory formation after mild COVID-19. For the study at large: TCR clustering was largely donor specific.

TCRdb passed the 5' RACE reads through MiXCR, listing each CDR3 protein once. The data show 560,000 or so distinct CDR3 sequences, with about 18% seen just once and around 8.1% held by the top ten. Turning to this clonotype: What it binds is not known.

The CDR3 runs 13 residues. Germline V gives CDR1 SGHVS, CDR2 FNYEAQ. The V end was cut by 5 bases, the J end by 4 bases, with 11 bases between. Study-wide findings and caveats: Clonal second-wave expansions that peaked on day 37 had unconfirmed SARS-CoV-2 specificity. Pre-infection memory already had some responding clones, implying cross-reactive memory joined. Clones that contracted from day 15 to 85 had balanced CD4/CD8; later expanders were CD4+ biased.

The chain joins TRBV7-6 to TRBJ2-5; tentatively, D is TRBD2 (5 bases). The TCR was taken from an adult woman who had mild COVID-19 (a few samples of this study predate the infection). Cell type and time point are not known. The sample taken for sequencing was PBMCs or a T cell subset sorted from them (not recorded which). The DNA of the CDR3 is TGTGCCAGCAGCAGCAGCGGCTTAGAGACCCAGTACTTC. It codes for CASSSSGLETQYF.